The 27 T cell receptor beta chains listed next were all sequenced from one sample in a study of blood T cell repertoires in COVID-19. TCRdb keeps only in-frame clones here, not all; method: immunoSEQ multiplex PCR. The repertoire holds 130,000 to 150,000 clones, around four fifths seen once, with 2.5% to 3% in the top ten. Material for sequencing was peripheral blood. All receptors come from a woman aged 40 to 55 with active or convalescent COVID-19.

The J gene is TRBJ2-3, the V gene TRBV7-2; 10 nucleotides line up with TRBD1. The V segment lost 5 bases and the J segment 6 bases; nucleotides outside the gene matches: 5. This CDR3 comprises 14 residues. Germline-derived CDR1 and CDR2 are SGHTA and FQGNSA. The CDR3 loop is CASSLGTGADTQYF. Here the CDR3 DNA reads TGTGCCAGCAGCCTTGGGACAGGGGCCGATACGCAGTATTTT.

J is TRBJ2-5 and V is TRBV5-1, with TRBD1 matching over 10 bases. Losses at the gene ends were 5 bases for V and 3 bases for J; bases not matched to a gene: 22. The CDR3 consists of 20 residues. Germline lookup yields CDR1 SGHRS and CDR2 YFSETQ. The CDR3 DNA follows: TGCGCCAGCAGTAATCTATTTAGTCGGGTGACAGGGGGCCTCGAAGAGACCCAGTACTTC. It is translated as CASSNLFSRVTGGLEETQYF.

The chain uses TRBV28 and TRBJ1-1; D is uncertain. Germline CDR1 and CDR2: MDHEN and SYDVKM. V lost 4 bases and J 1 base, leaving 10 bases between the germline ends. This CDR3 has 14 residues. CDR3 loop: CASSWGGPNTEAFF. Written as DNA, the CDR3 is TGTGCCAGCAGTTGGGGAGGCCCGAACACTGAAGCTTTCTTT. The entire variable domain, with the rest obtained from reference TRBV28 and TRBJ1-1, is as follows: DVKVTQSSRYLVKRTGEKVFLECVQDMDHENMFWYRQDPGLGLRLIYFSYDVKMKEKGDIPEGYSVSREKKERFSLILESASTNQTSMYLCASSWGGPNTEAFFGQGTRLTVV.

The chain links TRBV7-9 to TRBJ1-1, with D possibly TRBD1 on 5 matching bases. The germline gives CDR1 SEHNR, CDR2 FQNEAQ (reference sequence). The germline V and J ends were trimmed by 6 bases and 1 base, with 21 bases remaining between them. The CDR3 has 17 residues. The chain's CDR3 is CASSLPGGDRENTEAFF. The CDR3, as DNA: TGTGCCAGCAGTTTACCCGGCGGCGACAGAGAGAACACTGAAGCTTTCTTT.

The V gene is TRBV9, the J gene TRBJ2-1; D is possibly TRBD2 (6 bases). Germline loops: CDR1 SGDLS, CDR2 YYNGEE. The V end lost 3 bases, the J end lost 5 bases, and 18 bases lay between the germline ends. The CDR3 runs 16 residues. CDR3 in amino acids: CASSAPPGERDNEQFF. The CDR3 DNA sequence: TGTGCCAGCAGCGCCCCTCCGGGGGAAAGGGACAATGAGCAGTTCTTC.

This clone was picked up one time. The chain uses TRBV9 and TRBJ2-7, with D possibly being TRBD1 (5 bases). Trimming stripped 0 bases from V and 0 bases from J, with 10 bases between. The CDR3 extends over 15 amino acids. Germline values: CDR1 SGDLS, CDR2 YYNGEE. CDR3 protein: CASSVGSGHSYEQYF. As DNA, the CDR3 is TGTGCCAGCAGCGTAGGTTCAGGGCACTCCTACGAGCAGTACTTC. Based on the CDR3 plus reference TRBV9 and TRBJ2-7, the full variable domain is DSGVTQTPKHLITATGQRVTLRCSPRSGDLSVYWYQQSLDQGLQFLIQYYNGEERAKGNILERFSAQQFPDLHSELNLSSLELGDSALYFCASSVGSGHSYEQYFGPGTRLTVT.

Comments on this clone: One end of the junction varies from germline; a read error may be responsible. Other DNA variants within this sample encode the same CDR3. DNA for the CDR3: TGTGCCAGCAGCCAAGCGCCCGCAGGGGGTACCTCCGACGAGCAGTACTTC. It is translated as CASSQAPAGGTSDEQYF. This chain connects TRBV3-1 (or the pseudogene TRBV3-2) to TRBJ2-7, with TRBD1 matching over 7 bases. Germline V gives CDR1 LGHDT, CDR2 YNNKEL (reference sequence). The CDR3 is made up of 17 amino acids.

The gene calls are TRBV9 and TRBJ1-2, with 8 nucleotides matching TRBD1. V dropped 4 bases and J dropped 4; count of bases not matched to a gene: 6. The CDR3 totals 14 residues. The germline CDR1 and CDR2 sequences are SGDLS and YYNGEE. CDR3 amino acids: CASSTGQAPYGYTF. The CDR3 DNA sequence: TGTGCCAGCAGCACGGGACAGGCCCCCTATGGCTACACCTTC.

The chain links TRBV7-9 to TRBJ2-1, with 10 bases identical to TRBD1. The trim removed 5 bases at V and 3 bases at J, leaving 13 bases unmatched. Per the germline V gene, CDR1 is SEHNR and CDR2 is FQNEAQ (reference sequence). The CDR3 loop spans 18 amino acids. CDR3 sequence: CASSPSPGTGASYNEQFF. The CDR3 DNA follows: TGTGCCAGCAGCCCTAGCCCCGGGACAGGGGCTAGCTACAATGAGCAGTTCTTC. The full variable domain, rest sourced from reference TRBV7-9 and TRBJ2-1, is DTGVSQNPRHKITKRGQNVTFRCDPISEHNRLYWYRQTLGQGPEFLTYFQNEAQLEKSRLLSDRFSAERPKGSFSTLEIQRTEQGDSAMYLCASSPSPGTGASYNEQFFGPGTRLTVL.

The chain is built from TRBV28 and TRBJ1-5; 12 bases align to TRBD1. Germline CDR1 and CDR2: MDHEN and SYDVKM. Trimming cost V 8 bases and J 7 bases; bases outside gene matches: 12. This CDR3 is built from 16 residues. This chain's CDR3 is CASHPGQGAWLQPQHF. The CDR3 DNA is TGTGCCAGCCATCCGGGACAGGGGGCCTGGTTACAGCCCCAGCATTTT.

This clone was counted only a few times. This sequence joins TRBV5-1 and TRBJ1-6; weak D call: TRBD1 (5 bases). Germline CDR1 is SGHRS and CDR2 is YFSETQ. Trimming left V 2 bases short and J 0 bases short, with 12 bases between. This CDR3 spans 17 amino acids. Here the CDR3 reads CASSFSGANSYNSPLHF. DNA for the CDR3: TGCGCCAGCAGCTTCAGCGGGGCGAACTCCTATAATTCACCCCTCCACTTT.

This CDR3 reads CASSLAGTGATGELFF. CDR3 sequence (DNA): TGTGCCAGCAGCTTAGCCGGGACAGGGGCCACCGGGGAGCTGTTTTTT. The V gene is TRBV7-6, the J gene TRBJ2-2; 10 nucleotides line up with TRBD1. This CDR3 region has 16 residues. The V and J ends lost 0 bases and 4 bases, in that order; junction bases with no gene match: 2. In germline, CDR1 is SGHVS, CDR2 FNYEAQ.

This clone came up a few times. The chain carries TRBV9 and TRBJ2-5, with TRBD1 identical over 7 bases. V shed 0 bases and J 2 bases; nucleotides not matched to a gene: 4. The CDR3 spans 15 residues. Germline V gene sequence: CDR1 SGDLS, CDR2 YYNGEE. The CDR3 sequence: CASSVGETGQETQYF. The CDR3 nucleotides read TGTGCCAGCAGCGTAGGGGAGACAGGGCAAGAGACCCAGTACTTC.

J is TRBJ2-1 and V is TRBV15, with D possibly being TRBD1 (6 bases). V dropped 0 bases and J dropped 4 bases, with 13 bases sitting between them. Germline loops: CDR1 LNHNV, CDR2 YYDKDF (reference sequence). The length of the CDR3 is 16 residues. The CDR3 nucleotides read TGTGCCACCAGCAGAGATCAGGGGACACATTACAATGAGCAGTTCTTC. It is translated as CATSRDQGTHYNEQFF.

V is TRBV30 and J is TRBJ1-5; D not resolved. CDR1 is GTSNPN and CDR2 is SVGIG in the germline V gene (reference sequence). The V end lost 0 bases, the J end lost 6 bases, and 15 bases lay between the germline ends. The CDR3 is 15 residues long. The CDR3 DNA is TGTGCCTGGAGTGTAGGTAGGAGCGGGAGTCAGCCCCAGCATTTT. Translated: CAWSVGRSGSQPQHF.

The CDR3 loop reads CASSAGGDTQYF. The CDR3 nucleotides read TGTGCCAGCAGTGCAGGGGGGGATACGCAGTATTTT. The chain couples TRBV28 to TRBJ2-3, with D possibly being TRBD1 (7 bases). The ends were cut back, 5 bases at V and 6 bases at J, with 9 bases in the middle. This CDR3 is built from 12 residues. Germline V lookup: CDR1 MDHEN, CDR2 SYDVKM.

V is TRBV27 and J is TRBJ2-5; 9 bases line up with TRBD2. The CDR3 has 15 amino acids. Germline V gene data show CDR1 as MNHEY and CDR2 as SMNVEV (reference sequence). V lost 3 bases to trimming and J lost 5 bases; unmatched junction nucleotides: 7. The CDR3 loop reads CASSFIAGVGETQYF. Written as DNA, the CDR3 is TGTGCCAGCAGTTTTATAGCGGGAGTCGGGGAGACCCAGTACTTC.

The V and J genes are TRBV6-5 and TRBJ2-4, with D uncertain. The CDR3 length is 16 residues. Germline V CDR1 and CDR2: MNHEY, SVGAGI. The germline V and J ends were trimmed by 0 bases and 0 bases, with 9 bases remaining between them. The CDR3 nucleotides are TGTGCCAGCAGTTACTCATCAGTTATAGCCAAAAACATTCAGTACTTC. Residues: CASSYSSVIAKNIQYF.

This chain joins TRBV3-1 (or the pseudogene TRBV3-2) and TRBJ1-1, with 8 bases matching TRBD1. CDR1 and CDR2 (germline): LGHDT, YNNKEL (reference sequence). This CDR3 region has 19 residues. J lost 1 base, V lost 1 base, and 14 bases had no gene match. In nucleotides, the CDR3 is TGTGCCAGCAGCCAAGTTTCCGGACAGGGAGGCCCTCCGAACACTGAAGCTTTCTTT. This codes for CASSQVSGQGGPPNTEAFF.

The CDR3 loop is CASSPLEAAPYGYTF. The CDR3, as DNA: TGCGCCAGCAGCCCCCTGGAGGCAGCCCCCTATGGCTACACCTTC. The gene calls are TRBV5-1 and TRBJ1-2; no firm D call. The CDR3 covers 15 residues. The V and J ends lost 4 bases and 4 bases respectively, with 17 bases between them. Germline-derived CDR1 and CDR2 are SGHRS and YFSETQ.

V gene TRBV20-1 combines with J gene TRBJ2-2; perhaps TRBD2 as D (5 bases). CDR1 is DFQATT, CDR2 SNEGSKA, per germline (reference sequence). This CDR3 is built from 11 residues. V lost 4 bases to trimming and J lost 7 bases, with 7 bases between them. The CDR3 DNA sequence: TGCAGTGCTACGGAGGACGGGGAGCTGTTTTTT. It translates to CSATEDGELFF.

This chain links TRBV4-3 with TRBJ2-3, with D tentatively TRBD2 (7 bases). This CDR3 is built from 20 residues. Germline V lookup: CDR1 LGHNA, CDR2 YSLEER. The V and J ends lost 0 bases and 4 bases respectively, with 26 bases between them. CDR3 sequence (DNA): TGCGCCAGCAGCCAAGAGGTAGGACAGAGCGGACTAGTCGAGGCAGATACGCAGTATTTT. Translating gives CASSQEVGQSGLVEADTQYF.

The gene calls are TRBV30 and TRBJ2-7; the match to TRBD2 covers 8 bases. V lost 5 bases and J lost 2; bases outside the gene matches: 11. Germline lookup yields CDR1 GTSNPN and CDR2 SVGIG (reference sequence). This CDR3 spans 15 amino acids. CDR3 DNA sequence: TGTGCCTGGGAACCCGGGGGGGCGCTTCCCTACGAGCAGTACTTC. This gives the protein CAWEPGGALPYEQYF.

The chain joins TRBV13 to TRBJ2-3; TRBD2 agrees at 13 bases. The CDR3 extends over 19 amino acids. Trimming at V came to 4 bases and at J to 2 bases, leaving 12 bases not matched to a gene. CDR1 and CDR2 from the germline V gene are PRHDT and FYEKMQ (reference sequence). CDR3 nucleotide sequence: TGTGCCAGCAGCTCCCCCCGCGGAGGGACTAGCGGGGACACAGATACGCAGTATTTT. The encoded protein is CASSSPRGGTSGDTDTQYF.

V gene TRBV7-2 combines with J gene TRBJ1-5; no clear D gene. V gave up 3 bases and J gave up 8 bases, with 11 bases separating them. The CDR3 sequence is 13 residues long. Germline CDR1 SGHTA, CDR2 FQGNSA. The CDR3 spells CASSFSRGEPQHF. Here the CDR3 DNA reads TGTGCCAGCAGCTTTTCCCGAGGAGAGCCCCAGCATTTT.

The CDR3 nucleotides read TGTGCCAGCAGCTTAGCGGACAATTATCGGAACATTCAGTACTTC. This translates into CASSLADNYRNIQYF. This chain connects TRBV7-9 to TRBJ2-4; a possible D gene is TRBD1 (5 bases). The CDR3 loop spans 15 amino acids. Trimming pared 0 bases from V and 7 bases from J, leaving 13 bases between. Germline CDR1 and CDR2: SEHNR and FQNEAQ (reference sequence).

The chain has TRBV5-1 and TRBJ1-2; D gene ambiguous. Germline CDR1 is SGHRS and CDR2 is YFSETQ. CDR3 size: 14 residues. V lost 5 bases to trimming and J lost 1 base, with 12 bases between them. The CDR3 region is CASSSTPNNYGYTF. CDR3 in DNA: TGCGCCAGCAGTTCTACCCCGAATAACTATGGCTACACCTTC. Full variable domain (rest looked up from reference TRBV5-1 and TRBJ1-2): KAGVTQTPRYLIKTRGQQVTLSCSPISGHRSVSWYQQTPGQGLQFLFEYFSETQRNKGNFPGRFSGRQFSNSRSEMNVSTLELGDSALYLCASSSTPNNYGYTFGSGTRLTVV.